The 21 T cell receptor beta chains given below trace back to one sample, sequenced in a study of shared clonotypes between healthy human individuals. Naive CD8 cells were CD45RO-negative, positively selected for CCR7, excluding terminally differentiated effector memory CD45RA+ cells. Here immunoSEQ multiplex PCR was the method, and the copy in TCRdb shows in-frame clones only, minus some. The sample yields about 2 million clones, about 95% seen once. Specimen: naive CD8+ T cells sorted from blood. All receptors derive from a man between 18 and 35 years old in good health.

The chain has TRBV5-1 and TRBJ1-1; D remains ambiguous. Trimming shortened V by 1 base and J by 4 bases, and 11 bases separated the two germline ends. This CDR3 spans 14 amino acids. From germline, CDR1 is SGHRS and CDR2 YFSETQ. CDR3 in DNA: TGCGCCAGCAGCTTGAGTATAAGAGGCACTGAAGCTTTCTTT. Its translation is CASSLSIRGTEAFF. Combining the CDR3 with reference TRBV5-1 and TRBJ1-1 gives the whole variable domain KAGVTQTPRYLIKTRGQQVTLSCSPISGHRSVSWYQQTPGQGLQFLFEYFSETQRNKGNFPGRFSGRQFSNSRSEMNVSTLELGDSALYLCASSLSIRGTEAFFGQGTRLTVV.

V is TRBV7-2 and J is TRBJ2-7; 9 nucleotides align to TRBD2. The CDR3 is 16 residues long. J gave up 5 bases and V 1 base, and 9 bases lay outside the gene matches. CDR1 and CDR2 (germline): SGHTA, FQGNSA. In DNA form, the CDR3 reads TGTGCCAGCAGCTTAGAGTGGGGACTAGCATTGCACGAGCAGTACTTC. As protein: CASSLEWGLALHEQYF. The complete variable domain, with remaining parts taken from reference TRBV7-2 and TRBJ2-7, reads GAGVSQSPSNKVTEKGKDVELRCDPISGHTALYWYRQSLGQGLEFLIYFQGNSAPDKSGLPSDRFSAERTGGSVSTLTIQRTQQEDSAVYLCASSLEWGLALHEQYFGPGTRLTVT.

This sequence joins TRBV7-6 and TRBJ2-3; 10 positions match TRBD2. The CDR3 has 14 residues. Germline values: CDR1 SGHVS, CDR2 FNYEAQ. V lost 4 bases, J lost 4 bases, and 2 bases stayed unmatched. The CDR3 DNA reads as TGTGCCAGCAGCTCCCTAGCGGGGGCAGATACGCAGTATTTT. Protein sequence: CASSSLAGADTQYF.

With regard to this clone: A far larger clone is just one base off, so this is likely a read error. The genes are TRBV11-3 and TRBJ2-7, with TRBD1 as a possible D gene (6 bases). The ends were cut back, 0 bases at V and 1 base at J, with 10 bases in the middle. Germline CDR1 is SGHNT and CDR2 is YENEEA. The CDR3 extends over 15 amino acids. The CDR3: CASSLDGTPSYEQYF. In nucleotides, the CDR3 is TGTGCCAGCAGCTTAGACGGGACACCTTCCTACGAGCAGTACTTC.

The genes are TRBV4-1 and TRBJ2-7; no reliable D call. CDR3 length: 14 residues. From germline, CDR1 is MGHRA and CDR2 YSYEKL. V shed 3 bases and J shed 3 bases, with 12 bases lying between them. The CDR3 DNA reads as TGCGCCAGCAGCCAGGGCTGGACGGGCTACGAGCAGTACTTC. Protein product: CASSQGWTGYEQYF.

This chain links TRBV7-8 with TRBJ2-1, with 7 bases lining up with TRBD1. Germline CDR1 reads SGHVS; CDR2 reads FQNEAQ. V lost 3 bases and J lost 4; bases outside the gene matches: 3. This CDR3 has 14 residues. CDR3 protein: CASSLGQLYNEQFF. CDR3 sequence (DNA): TGTGCCAGCAGCTTGGGACAGCTTTACAATGAGCAGTTCTTC.

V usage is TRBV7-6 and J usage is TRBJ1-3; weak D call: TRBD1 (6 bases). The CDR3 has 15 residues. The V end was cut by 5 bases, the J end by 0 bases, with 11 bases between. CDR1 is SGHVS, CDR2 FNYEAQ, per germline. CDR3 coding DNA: TGTGCCAGCAGCCCCGGGACAAGCTCTGGAAACACCATATATTTT. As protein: CASSPGTSSGNTIYF.

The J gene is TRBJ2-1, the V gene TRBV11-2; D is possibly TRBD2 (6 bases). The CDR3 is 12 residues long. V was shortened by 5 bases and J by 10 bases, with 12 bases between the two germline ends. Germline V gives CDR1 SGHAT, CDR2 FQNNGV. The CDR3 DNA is TGTGCCAGCAGCCCGACCGCGGGGGAGCAGTTCTTC. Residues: CASSPTAGEQFF.

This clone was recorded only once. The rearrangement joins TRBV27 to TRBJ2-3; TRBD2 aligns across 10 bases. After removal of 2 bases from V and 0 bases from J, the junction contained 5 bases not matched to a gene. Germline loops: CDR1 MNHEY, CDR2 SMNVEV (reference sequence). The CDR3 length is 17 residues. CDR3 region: CASSLLTSGDSTDTQYF. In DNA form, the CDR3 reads TGTGCCAGCAGTTTACTAACTAGCGGGGATAGCACAGATACGCAGTATTTT.

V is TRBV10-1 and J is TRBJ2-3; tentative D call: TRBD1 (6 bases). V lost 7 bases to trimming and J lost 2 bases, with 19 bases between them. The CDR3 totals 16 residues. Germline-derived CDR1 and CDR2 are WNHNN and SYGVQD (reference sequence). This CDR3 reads CASTPASTGNTDTQYF. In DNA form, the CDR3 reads TGCGCCAGCACCCCTGCCTCGACAGGTAACACAGATACGCAGTATTTT.

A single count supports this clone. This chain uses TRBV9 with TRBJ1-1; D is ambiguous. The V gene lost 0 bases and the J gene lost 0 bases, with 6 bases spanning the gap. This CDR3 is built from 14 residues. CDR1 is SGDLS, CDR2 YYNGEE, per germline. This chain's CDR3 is CASSVGHLNTEAFF. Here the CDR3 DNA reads TGTGCCAGCAGCGTAGGACATCTGAACACTGAAGCTTTCTTT.

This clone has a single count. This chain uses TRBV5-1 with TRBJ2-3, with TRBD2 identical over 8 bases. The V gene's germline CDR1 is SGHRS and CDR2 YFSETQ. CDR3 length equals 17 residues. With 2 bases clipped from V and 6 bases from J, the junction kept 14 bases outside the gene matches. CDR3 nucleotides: TGCGCCAGCAGCTTAAAGTTAGCGGGGCCGGGGATGGATACGCAGTATTTT. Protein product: CASSLKLAGPGMDTQYF.

The CDR3 spells CASGVSSYNEQFF. The CDR3 nucleotides are TGTGCCAGCGGCGTTAGCTCCTACAATGAGCAGTTCTTC. This chain joins TRBV6-1 and TRBJ2-1; unclear D gene. V lost 8 bases and J 0 bases, leaving 8 bases between the germline ends. The length of the CDR3 is 13 residues. Germline V CDR1 and CDR2: MNHNS, SASEGT.

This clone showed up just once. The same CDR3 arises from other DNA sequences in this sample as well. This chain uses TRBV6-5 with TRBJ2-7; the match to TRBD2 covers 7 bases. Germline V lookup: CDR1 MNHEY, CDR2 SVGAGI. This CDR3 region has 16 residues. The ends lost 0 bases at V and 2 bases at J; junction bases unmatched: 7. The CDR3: CASSYSSGEATYEQYF. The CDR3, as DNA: TGTGCCAGCAGTTACTCCAGCGGGGAGGCAACCTACGAGCAGTACTTC.

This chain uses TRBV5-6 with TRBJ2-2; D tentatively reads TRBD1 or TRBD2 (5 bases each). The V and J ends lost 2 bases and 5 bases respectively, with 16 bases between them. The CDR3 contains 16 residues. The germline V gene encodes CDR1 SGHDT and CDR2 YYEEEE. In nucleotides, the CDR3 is TGTGCCAGCAGCTTCCGCAGGGACGGGGCAACCGGGGAGCTGTTTTTT. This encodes CASSFRRDGATGELFF. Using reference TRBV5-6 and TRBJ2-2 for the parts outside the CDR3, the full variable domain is DAGVTQSPTHLIKTRGQQVTLRCSPKSGHDTVSWYQQALGQGPQFIFQYYEEEERQRGNFPDRFSGHQFPNYSSELNVNALLLGDSALYLCASSFRRDGATGELFFGEGSRLTVL.

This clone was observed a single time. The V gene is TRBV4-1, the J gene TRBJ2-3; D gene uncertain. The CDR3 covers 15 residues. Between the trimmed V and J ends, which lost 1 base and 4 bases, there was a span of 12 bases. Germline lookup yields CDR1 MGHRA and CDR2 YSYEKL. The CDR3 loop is CASSQVGPWADTQYF. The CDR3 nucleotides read TGCGCCAGCAGCCAAGTAGGACCCTGGGCAGATACGCAGTATTTT.

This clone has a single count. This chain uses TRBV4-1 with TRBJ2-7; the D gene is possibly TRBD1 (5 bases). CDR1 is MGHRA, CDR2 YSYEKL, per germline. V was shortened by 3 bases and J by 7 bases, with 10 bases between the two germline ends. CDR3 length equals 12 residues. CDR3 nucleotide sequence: TGCGCCAGCAGCCACACCAGGGTTGAGCAGTACTTC. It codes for CASSHTRVEQYF.

DNA for the CDR3: TGTGCCAGCAGAAGGACTACCACTAGCACAGATACGCAGTATTTT. This sequence encodes CASRRTTTSTDTQYF. The chain uses TRBV7-9 and TRBJ2-3, with a weak D call TRBD2 (6 bases). The CDR3 is 15 amino acids. The V end was cut by 6 bases, the J end by 0 bases, with 13 bases between. Germline V lookup: CDR1 SEHNR, CDR2 FQNEAQ (reference sequence).

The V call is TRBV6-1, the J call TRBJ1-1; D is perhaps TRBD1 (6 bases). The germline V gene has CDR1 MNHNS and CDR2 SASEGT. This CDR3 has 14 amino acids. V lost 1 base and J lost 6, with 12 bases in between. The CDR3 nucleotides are TGTGCCAGCAGTGAAGGGACAGCCCTGGCTGAAGCTTTCTTT. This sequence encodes CASSEGTALAEAFF.

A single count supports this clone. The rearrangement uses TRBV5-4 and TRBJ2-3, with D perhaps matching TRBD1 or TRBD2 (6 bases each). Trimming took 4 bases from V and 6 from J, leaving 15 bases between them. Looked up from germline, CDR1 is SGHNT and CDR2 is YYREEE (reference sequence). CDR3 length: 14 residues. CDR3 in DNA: TGTGCCAGCAGCGAGGAGGGGGACGGGGATACGCAGTATTTT. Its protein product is CASSEEGDGDTQYF.

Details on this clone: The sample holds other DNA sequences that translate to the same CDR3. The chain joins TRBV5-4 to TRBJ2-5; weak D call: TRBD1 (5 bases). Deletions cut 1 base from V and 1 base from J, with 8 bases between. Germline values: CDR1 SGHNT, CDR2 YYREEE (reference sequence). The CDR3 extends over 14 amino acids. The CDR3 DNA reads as TGTGCCAGCAGCTTGAGGGGCTCCCAAGAGACCCAGTACTTC. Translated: CASSLRGSQETQYF.